The TCR beta chain described here comes from a study of T cell changes during pregnancy in multiple sclerosis. The assay was immunoSEQ multiplex PCR, and TCRdb's table has in-frame clones only and misses some. Of about 41,000 clones detected, more than 85% appear once; the ten largest clones hold roughly 7.2%. V lost 6 bases to trimming and J lost 3 bases, with 6 bases between them. Germline V CDR1 and CDR2: MNHEY, SVGAGI. The CDR3 has 13 amino acids. The rearrangement uses TRBV6-5 and TRBJ1-6; no firm D call. The TCR comes from a female donor with multiple sclerosis, enrolled in a pregnancy study. Sequencing was performed on CD8+ T cells from peripheral blood mononuclear cells, taken in the third trimester of pregnancy. In DNA, the CDR3 is TGTGCCAGCAGCCCCCACTATAATTCACCCCTCCACTTT. It is translated as CASSPHYNSPLHF.